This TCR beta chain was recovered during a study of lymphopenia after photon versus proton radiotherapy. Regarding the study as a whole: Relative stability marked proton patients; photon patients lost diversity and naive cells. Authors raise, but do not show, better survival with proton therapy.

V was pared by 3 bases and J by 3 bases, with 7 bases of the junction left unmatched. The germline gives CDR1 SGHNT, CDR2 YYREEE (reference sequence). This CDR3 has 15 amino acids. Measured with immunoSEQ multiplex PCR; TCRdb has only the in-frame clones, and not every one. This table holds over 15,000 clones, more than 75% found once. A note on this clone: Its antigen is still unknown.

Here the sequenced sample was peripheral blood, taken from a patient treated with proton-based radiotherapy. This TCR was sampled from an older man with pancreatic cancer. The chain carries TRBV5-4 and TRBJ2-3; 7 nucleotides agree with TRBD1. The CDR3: CASSWRTGRTDTQYF. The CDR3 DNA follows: TGTGCCAGCAGCTGGCGGACAGGAAGGACAGATACGCAGTATTTT.